This TCR beta chain comes out of a study of response to subunit inactivated influenza vaccine. Using its own MiXCR run on the RT-PCR reads, TCRdb lists one record per CDR3 protein. The data hold roughly 700,000 distinct CDR3 sequences, with 14% observed a single time. In this sample, this clonotype turned up a few times. Trimming removed 5 bases from V and 4 bases from J, with 18 bases in between. Germline loops: CDR1 SGHTA, CDR2 FQGNSA. The CDR3 has 15 amino acids. This chain joins TRBV7-2 and TRBJ2-7, with D perhaps matching TRBD1 or TRBD2 (6 bases each). The sample was PBMCs from blood, taken around 14 days before vaccination. The clonotype comes from a man aged 50-60 years who received an inactivated influenza vaccine. The CDR3, as DNA: TGTGCCAGCAGCCCCCCCGGCGGGACACTATACGAGCAGTACTTC. Translation gives CASSPPGGTLYEQYF.